This TCR beta chain was identified during a study of T cell responses to AZD1222 COVID-19 vaccine. Study findings and constraints: White British ancestry dominated among donors, who included more females, and clonal diversity was possibly underestimated.

Profiled with immunoSEQ multiplex PCR; TCRdb holds only in-frame clones, not every one. The repertoire has under 200,000 clones, less than 95% of them found once; the top ten carry approximately 4.7%. Concerning this clone itself: Its antigen is as yet unknown.

CDR1 and CDR2 from the germline V gene are LGHDT and YNNKEL (reference sequence). The CDR3 has 15 residues. Trimming pared 4 bases from V and 5 bases from J, leaving 12 bases between. The sample here was peripheral blood, taken on day 0 of AZD1222 vaccination. The rearrangement uses TRBV3-1 (or the pseudogene TRBV3-2) and TRBJ1-6; D may be TRBD1 (5 bases). This clonotype originated in an adult in good health. DNA for the CDR3: TGTGCCAGCAGCCCGTCAGGGCACGATAATTCACCCCTCCACTTT. Protein sequence: CASSPSGHDNSPLHF.